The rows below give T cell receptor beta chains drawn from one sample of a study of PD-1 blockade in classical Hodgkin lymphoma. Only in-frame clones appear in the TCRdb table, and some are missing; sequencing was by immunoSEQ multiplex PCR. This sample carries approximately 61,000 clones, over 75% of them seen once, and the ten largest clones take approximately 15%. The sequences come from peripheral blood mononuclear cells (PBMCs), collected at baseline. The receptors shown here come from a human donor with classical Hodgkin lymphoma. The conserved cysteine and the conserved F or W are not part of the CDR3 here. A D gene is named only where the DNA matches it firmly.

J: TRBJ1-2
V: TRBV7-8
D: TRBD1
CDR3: ASSSRPGQDYGYT

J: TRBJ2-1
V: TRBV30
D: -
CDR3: AWLKGSWASEQF

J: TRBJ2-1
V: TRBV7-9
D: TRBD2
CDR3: ASSNTGLAQTNEQF

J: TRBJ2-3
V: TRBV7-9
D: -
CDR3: ASTPRRELGTQY

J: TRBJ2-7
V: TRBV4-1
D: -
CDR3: ASSADLLFYEQY

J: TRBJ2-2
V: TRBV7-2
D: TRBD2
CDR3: ASSLKRGPTGELF

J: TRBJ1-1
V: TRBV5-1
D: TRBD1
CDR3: ASSSPDRGGDMNTEAF

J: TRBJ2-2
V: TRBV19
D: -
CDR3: ASYLGTSNTGELF

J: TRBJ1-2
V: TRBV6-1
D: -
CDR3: ASSEGTVIYGYT

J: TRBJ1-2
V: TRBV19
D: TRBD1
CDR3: ASSMGQWYGYT

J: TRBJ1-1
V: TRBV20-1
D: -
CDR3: SAPRGFEAF

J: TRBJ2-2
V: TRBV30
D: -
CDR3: AWRQVGELF

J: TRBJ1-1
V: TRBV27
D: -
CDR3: ASSLGGNTEAF

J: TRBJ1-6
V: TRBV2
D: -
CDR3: ASSESYDRPSSYNSPLH

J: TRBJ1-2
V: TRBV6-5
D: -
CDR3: ASSYGILYGYT

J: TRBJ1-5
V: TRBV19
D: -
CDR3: ASSINRGEGQPQH

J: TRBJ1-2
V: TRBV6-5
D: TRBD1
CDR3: ASSYIRQGRYGYT

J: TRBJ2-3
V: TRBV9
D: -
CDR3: ASGWDQFTDTQY

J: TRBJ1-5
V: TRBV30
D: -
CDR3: AWSVWAPSNQPQH

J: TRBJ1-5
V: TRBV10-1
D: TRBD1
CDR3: ASSEDRGQPQH

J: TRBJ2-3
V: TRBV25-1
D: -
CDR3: ASSESTPDTQY

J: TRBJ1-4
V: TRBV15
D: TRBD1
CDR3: ATNLLTGRDEKLF

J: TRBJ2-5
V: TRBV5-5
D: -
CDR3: ASSLWGVETQY

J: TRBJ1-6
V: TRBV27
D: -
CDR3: ASSFTGSYSPLH

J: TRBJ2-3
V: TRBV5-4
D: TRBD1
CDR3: ASSVTGTGTDTQY

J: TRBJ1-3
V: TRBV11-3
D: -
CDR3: ASSHRTVPSSGNTIY

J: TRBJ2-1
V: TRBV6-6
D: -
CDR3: ASSSRLNNEQF

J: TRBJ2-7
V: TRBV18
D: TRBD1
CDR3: ASSSGQPYEQY

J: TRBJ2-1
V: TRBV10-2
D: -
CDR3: ASSEGRGRVEF

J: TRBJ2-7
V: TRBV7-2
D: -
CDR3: ASSTGPERYEQY

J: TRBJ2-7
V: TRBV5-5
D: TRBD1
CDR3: ASTPGTGGYEQY

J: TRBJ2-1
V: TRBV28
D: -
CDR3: ASSLPLTGNAHNEQF

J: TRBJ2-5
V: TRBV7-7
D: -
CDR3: ASSPKEAGFKETQY

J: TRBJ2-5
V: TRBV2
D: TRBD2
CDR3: ASSDGTSYRVGETQY

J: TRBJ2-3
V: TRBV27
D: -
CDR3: ASSLTRDGADTQY

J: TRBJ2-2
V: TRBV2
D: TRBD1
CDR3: ASSHRGPDVNTGELF

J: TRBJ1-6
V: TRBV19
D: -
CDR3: ASSPIDSPLH

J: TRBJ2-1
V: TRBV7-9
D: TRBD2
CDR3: ASSSGTSGSSYNEQF

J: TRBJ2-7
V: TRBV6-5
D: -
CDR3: ASSPRIEGFYEQY

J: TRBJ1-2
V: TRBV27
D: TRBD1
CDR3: ASSLRGSGGGYT

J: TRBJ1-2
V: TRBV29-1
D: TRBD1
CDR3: SVTANLGQGLNYGYT

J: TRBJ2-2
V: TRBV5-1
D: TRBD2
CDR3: ASSLDPSGGARELF

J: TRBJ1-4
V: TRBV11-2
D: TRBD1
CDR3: ASSLFPYRGTNEKLF

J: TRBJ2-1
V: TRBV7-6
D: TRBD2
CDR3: ASSSTLGTGGYNEQF

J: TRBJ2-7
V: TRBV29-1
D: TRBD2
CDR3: SASRLAGNYEQY

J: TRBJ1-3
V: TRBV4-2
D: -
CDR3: ASSQAVSNSGNTIY

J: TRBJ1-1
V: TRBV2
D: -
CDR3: ASSPNILGNTEAF

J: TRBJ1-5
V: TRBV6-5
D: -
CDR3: ASSPDRGNQPQH

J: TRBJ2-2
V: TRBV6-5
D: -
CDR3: ASSYIGELF

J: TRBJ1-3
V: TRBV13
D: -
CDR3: ASSFSLSGNTIY

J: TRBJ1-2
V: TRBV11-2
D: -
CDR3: ASSLEAGEKDGYT

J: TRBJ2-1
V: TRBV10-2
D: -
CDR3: ASRGGTSSYNEQF

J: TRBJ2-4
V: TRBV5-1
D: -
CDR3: ASSLDGPLLRGNIQY

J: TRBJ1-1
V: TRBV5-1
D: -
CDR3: ASSFKGLNTEAF

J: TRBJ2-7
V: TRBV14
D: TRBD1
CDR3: ASSQIRQGYFVEQY

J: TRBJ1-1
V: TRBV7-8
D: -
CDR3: ASSLVTGSEAF

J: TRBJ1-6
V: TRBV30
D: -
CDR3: AWSARRGNSPLH

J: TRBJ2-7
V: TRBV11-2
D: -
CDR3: ASSLGPIIS

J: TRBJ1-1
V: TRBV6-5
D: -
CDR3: ASSYSHRGREAF